Below, 30 T cell receptor beta chains from the same sample are listed, as sequenced in a study of blood T cell repertoires in COVID-19. Assay used: immunoSEQ multiplex PCR; TCRdb lists only in-frame clones, some missing. Counted here are 330,000 or so clones, about 91% occurring once; the ten biggest clones make up roughly 8.9%. Sequenced: peripheral blood. These receptors were obtained from a man aged 25 to 40 with COVID-19, enrolled during active disease.

This chain uses TRBV27 with TRBJ2-7; 9 nucleotides agree with TRBD1. Trimming removed 5 bases from V and 3 bases from J; junction bases left unmatched: 11. The CDR3 spans 16 residues. Per the germline V gene, CDR1 is MNHEY and CDR2 is SMNVEV (reference sequence). The CDR3 region is CASSPSTGGVLYEQYF. The CDR3 DNA reads as TGTGCCAGCAGTCCCTCAACAGGGGGCGTTCTCTACGAGCAGTACTTC.

The chain employs TRBV7-9 and TRBJ2-1, with TRBD2 matching over 10 bases. In germline, CDR1 is SEHNR, CDR2 FQNEAQ (reference sequence). V shed 6 bases, J shed 2 bases, and the junction held 10 bases outside the gene matches. This CDR3 spans 17 amino acids. CDR3 in amino acids: CASSRTSGISPYNEQFF. CDR3 coding DNA: TGTGCCAGCAGTCGCACTAGCGGGATATCCCCCTACAATGAGCAGTTCTTC.

In DNA, the CDR3 is TGTGCCAGCAGGCCTGGACAGTACTCGAACACCGGGGAGCTGTTTTTT. It yields the protein CASRPGQYSNTGELFF. This chain links TRBV6-2 or TRBV6-3 with TRBJ2-2; maybe TRBD1 (6 bases). Germline V gives CDR1 MNHEY, CDR2 SVGEGT. The CDR3 covers 16 residues. Trimming took off 6 bases at V and 0 bases at J, with 14 bases between the two ends.

This clone was recorded once. The rearrangement uses TRBV7-9 and TRBJ2-7; 11 bases are shared with TRBD1. There are 15 residues in the CDR3. Per the germline V gene, CDR1 is SEHNR and CDR2 is FQNEAQ (reference sequence). V shed 1 base and J 2 bases; nucleotides not matched to a gene: 1. The CDR3 spells CASSLGTGGPYEQYF. For the CDR3, the DNA is TGTGCCAGCAGCTTAGGGACAGGGGGCCCCTACGAGCAGTACTTC.

V and J are TRBV27 and TRBJ1-2; perhaps TRBD1 as D (6 bases). Trimming pared 3 bases from V and 3 bases from J, leaving 8 bases between. Germline assignment: CDR1 MNHEY and CDR2 SMNVEV (reference sequence). This CDR3 region has 13 residues. CDR3 sequence reads: CASSFAGDYGYTF. CDR3 DNA: TGTGCCAGCAGTTTCGCAGGGGACTATGGCTACACCTTC.

The chain employs TRBV19 and TRBJ2-3, with 9 bases lining up with TRBD1. CDR3 size: 15 residues. Trimming at V came to 5 bases and at J to 3 bases, leaving 6 bases not matched to a gene. CDR1 is LNHDA, CDR2 SQIVND, per germline (reference sequence). CDR3 amino acids: CASSPTGGRTDTQYF. DNA of the CDR3: TGTGCCAGTAGTCCGACAGGGGGGAGGACAGATACGCAGTATTTT.

This clone was detected only once. The DNA is omitted, as the CDR3 cannot be located on it reliably, and the CDR3 follows TCRdb's listing. The chain combines TRBV15 with TRBJ1-1; TRBD1, as called in the table, went unchecked against the DNA. Ends included, the CDR3 has 14 residues. Germline V gene sequence: CDR1 LNHNV, CDR2 YYDKDF (reference sequence). The CDR3 here is CATSRDVGQGISFF.

The genes are TRBV7-9 and TRBJ1-2; D perhaps matches TRBD1 (6 bases). The CDR3 length is 15 residues. Germline V gene data show CDR1 as SEHNR and CDR2 as FQNEAQ (reference sequence). The germline V and J ends were trimmed by 5 bases and 0 bases, with 13 bases remaining between them. The CDR3 DNA reads TGTGCCAGCAGCCCACGGGACACCTCTAACTATGGCTACACCTTC. Its translation is CASSPRDTSNYGYTF. The full variable domain, rest sourced from reference TRBV7-9 and TRBJ1-2, is DTGVSQNPRHKITKRGQNVTFRCDPISEHNRLYWYRQTLGQGPEFLTYFQNEAQLEKSRLLSDRFSAERPKGSFSTLEIQRTEQGDSAMYLCASSPRDTSNYGYTFGSGTRLTVV.

The rearrangement uses TRBV5-4 and TRBJ2-3, with 7 positions matching TRBD2. The CDR3 has 14 residues. Germline V gives CDR1 SGHNT, CDR2 YYREEE (reference sequence). V dropped 4 bases and J dropped 0; count of bases not matched to a gene: 2. The CDR3 bases are TGTGCCAGCAGCCCTAGCGGTAGCACAGATACGCAGTATTTT. This gives the protein CASSPSGSTDTQYF.

The CDR3 reads CASSLDRNDEQYF. The CDR3 DNA is TGTGCCAGCAGCCTGGACAGGAACGACGAGCAGTACTTC. The rearrangement joins TRBV11-2 to TRBJ2-7; 7 bases map to TRBD1. This CDR3 is built from 13 residues. Germline trimming cut 5 bases from V and 5 bases from J; bases unmatched to any gene: 6. Germline V gives CDR1 SGHAT, CDR2 FQNNGV.

This chain uses TRBV5-4 with TRBJ2-1; D possibly corresponds to TRBD1 (5 bases). CDR3 length: 16 residues. Germline-derived CDR1 and CDR2 are SGHNT and YYREEE (reference sequence). Trimming cost V 4 bases and J 3 bases, with 17 bases left between them. CDR3 sequence reads: CASSLPLPRVYNEQFF. The CDR3, as DNA: TGTGCCAGCAGCCTTCCTCTCCCCAGGGTCTACAATGAGCAGTTCTTC.

The CDR3 nucleotides read TGTGCCATCAGTGAGAGGGGGCCGGGGTCACCCCTCCACTTT. This sequence encodes CAISERGPGSPLHF. V and J are TRBV10-3 and TRBJ1-6; 7 nucleotides agree with TRBD1. Trimming cost V 2 bases and J 10 bases; bases outside gene matches: 5. Germline V gives CDR1 ENHRY, CDR2 SYGVKD. CDR3 length equals 14 residues.

The chain carries TRBV6-5 and TRBJ2-2, with TRBD1 matching over 9 bases. Germline values: CDR1 MNHEY, CDR2 SVGAGI. The CDR3 has 14 residues. V lost 3 bases, J lost 6 bases, and 2 bases stayed unmatched. CDR3 nucleotides: TGTGCCAGCAGTTATCGACAGGGGGCCGGGGAGCTGTTTTTT. It yields the protein CASSYRQGAGELFF.

This sequence joins TRBV9 and TRBJ2-3; weak D call: TRBD1 (6 bases). The ends were cut back, 2 bases at V and 5 bases at J, with 15 bases in the middle. CDR3 length: 15 amino acids. CDR1 is SGDLS, CDR2 YYNGEE, per germline. The CDR3 DNA sequence: TGTGCCAGCAGCGTTTCGGGACAAATCATAGATACGCAGTATTTT. Its translation: CASSVSGQIIDTQYF.

The chain is built from TRBV4-3 and TRBJ2-7; 9 bases match TRBD2. Germline lookup yields CDR1 LGHNA and CDR2 YSLEER. The V gene end was trimmed by 0 bases and the J gene end by 4 bases; junction bases not matched to a gene: 10. The CDR3 covers 17 residues. CDR3 protein: CASSQDGASGEFYEQYF. The CDR3 nucleotides are TGCGCCAGCAGCCAAGATGGGGCTAGCGGGGAGTTTTACGAGCAGTACTTC.

As concerns this clone: The same CDR3 is also encoded by other DNA sequences in this sample. This chain connects TRBV7-3 to TRBJ1-5, with 7 positions matching TRBD1. CDR3 length: 13 residues. CDR1 is SGHTA, CDR2 FQGTGA, per germline. V was pared by 2 bases and J by 5 bases, with 0 bases of the junction left unmatched. Here the CDR3 reads CASSLDRDQPQHF. CDR3 coding DNA: TGTGCCAGCAGCTTAGACAGGGATCAGCCCCAGCATTTT.

V is TRBV5-1 and J is TRBJ2-3; perhaps TRBD1 as D (5 bases). The CDR3 totals 15 residues. V lost 0 bases and J lost 0, with 8 bases in between. Germline loops: CDR1 SGHRS, CDR2 YFSETQ. This CDR3 is CASSLEGDSTDTQYF. CDR3 bases: TGCGCCAGCAGCTTGGAAGGGGATAGCACAGATACGCAGTATTTT.

This clone came up a few times. The chain carries TRBV14 and TRBJ1-2, with TRBD1 identical over 8 bases. This CDR3 region has 14 residues. The trim removed 3 bases at V and 4 bases at J, leaving 4 bases unmatched. CDR1 is SGHDN and CDR2 is FVKESK in the germline V gene. The CDR3 DNA reads TGTGCCAGCAGCCACCGACAGGGGCCCTATGGCTACACCTTC. Its translation: CASSHRQGPYGYTF.

In DNA form, the CDR3 reads TGTGCCAGCAGTGGACAGGGCAGGGGTACGCAGTATTTT. Its protein product is CASSGQGRGTQYF. V gene TRBV7-2 combines with J gene TRBJ2-3; TRBD1 aligns across 8 bases. Germline V lookup: CDR1 SGHTA, CDR2 FQGNSA. This CDR3 is built from 13 residues. The V and J ends lost 6 bases and 8 bases, in that order; junction bases with no gene match: 7.

The chain links TRBV18 to TRBJ1-1; TRBD1 aligns across 7 bases. CDR3 length equals 13 residues. V lost 0 bases to trimming and J lost 7 bases; unmatched junction nucleotides: 2. In germline, CDR1 is KGHSH, CDR2 LQKENI. The CDR3 nucleotides are TGTGCCAGCTCACCACCGACAGGGCATGAAGCTTTCTTT. Its translation is CASSPPTGHEAFF.

This chain links TRBV7-9 with TRBJ2-3; 7 positions match TRBD1. The trim removed 6 bases at V and 4 bases at J, leaving 7 bases unmatched. Germline V lookup: CDR1 SEHNR, CDR2 FQNEAQ (reference sequence). The CDR3 length is 14 residues. The CDR3 region has the DNA TGTGCCAGCAGTGAACAGGGGTTCGCAGATACGCAGTATTTT. This codes for CASSEQGFADTQYF.

The J gene is TRBJ2-2, the V gene TRBV3-1 (or the pseudogene TRBV3-2), with 7 bases that match TRBD2. Unmatched junction bases numbered 0, after V lost 0 bases and J lost 5 bases. The CDR3 is 14 residues long. Germline V gives CDR1 LGHDT, CDR2 YNNKEL (reference sequence). The CDR3 nucleotides are TGTGCCAGCAGCCAAGAGGGGGGGACCGGGGAGCTGTTTTTT. This sequence encodes CASSQEGGTGELFF.

The J gene is TRBJ2-2, the V gene TRBV4-3; 7 nucleotides line up with TRBD2. From germline, CDR1 is LGHNA and CDR2 YSLEER. This CDR3 contains 18 residues. V was clipped by 0 bases and J by 4 bases; unmatched bases: 11. CDR3 sequence: CASSQDRLGGSGTGELFF. CDR3 bases: TGCGCCAGCAGCCAAGATCGGTTGGGAGGGAGTGGCACCGGGGAGCTGTTTTTT.

V is TRBV7-6 and J is TRBJ1-1; no clear D gene. V lost 3 bases to trimming and J lost 1 base, with 9 bases between them. This CDR3 comprises 14 residues. The V gene's germline CDR1 is SGHVS and CDR2 FNYEAQ. The CDR3 DNA reads as TGTGCCAGCAGCTTGCATCCGGGGAACACTGAAGCTTTCTTT. This sequence encodes CASSLHPGNTEAFF.

The chain employs TRBV7-2 and TRBJ2-5, with 7 bases aligning to TRBD1. Per germline, CDR1 SGHTA and CDR2 FQGNSA. This CDR3 has 15 amino acids. The trim removed 1 base at V and 3 bases at J, leaving 5 bases unmatched. The CDR3 loop is CASSLVGTAKETQYF. CDR3 sequence (DNA): TGTGCCAGCAGCTTAGTTGGGACAGCAAAAGAGACCCAGTACTTC.

The V gene is TRBV7-9, the J gene TRBJ2-7; 8 bases match TRBD2. The V gene's germline CDR1 is SEHNR and CDR2 FQNEAQ (reference sequence). V shed 3 bases, J shed 0 bases, and the junction held 4 bases outside the gene matches. The CDR3 is 15 amino acids. The DNA for the CDR3 is TGTGCCAGCAGCTTGGTGAGCGGGGGCTCCTACGAGCAGTACTTC. It specifies CASSLVSGGSYEQYF.

The chain links TRBV7-3 to TRBJ2-5; 12 nucleotides align to TRBD2. The ends lost 4 bases at V and 4 bases at J; junction bases unmatched: 4. Germline lookup yields CDR1 SGHTA and CDR2 FQGTGA. The CDR3 has 15 amino acids. CDR3 nucleotides: TGTGCCAGCAGCTCTAGCGGGAGGGCCTTAGAGACCCAGTACTTC. This sequence encodes CASSSSGRALETQYF.

The chain is built from TRBV4-2 and TRBJ2-7; D possibly corresponds to TRBD2 (5 bases). Germline V gene lookup returns CDR1 LGHNA and CDR2 YNFKEQ. With 1 base removed from V and 1 base from J, the gap between germline ends came to 11 bases. The CDR3 has 15 residues. The CDR3 DNA follows: TGTGCCAGCAGCCAAGGGAGTCCGGGATCCTACGAGCAGTACTTC. Its protein is CASSQGSPGSYEQYF.

CDR3: CASRGQGYSYEQYF. The CDR3 DNA is TGTGCCAGCAGAGGACAGGGATACTCCTACGAGCAGTACTTC. The chain joins TRBV6-5 to TRBJ2-7, with 8 bases fitting TRBD1. Germline trimming cut 6 bases from V and 0 bases from J; bases unmatched to any gene: 4. There are 14 residues in the CDR3. Germline-derived CDR1 and CDR2 are MNHEY and SVGAGI.

This clone was detected only once. The V gene is TRBV9, the J gene TRBJ1-1; D possibly corresponds to TRBD1 (5 bases). Trimming shortened V by 6 bases and J by 3 bases, and 24 bases separated the two germline ends. The V gene's germline CDR1 is SGDLS and CDR2 YYNGEE. The CDR3 sequence is 17 residues long. CDR3 protein: CASTELRGRGWDTEAFF. CDR3 coding DNA: TGTGCCAGCACCGAACTACGAGGGAGGGGTTGGGACACTGAAGCTTTCTTT.